This T cell receptor beta chain was recorded in a study of human T cells and chemical hapten exposure. Study background: Scalp application of diphenylcyclopropenone was performed weekly in patients across the entire roughly 25-week study. Broader study findings: The presence of alopecia in the donors means their immune response may differ from healthy people's. Compared to controls, expanded TCRs made significantly more large clusters of similar CDR3s.

This clonotype was observed at least ten times. Its antigen remains unknown. Per the germline V gene, CDR1 is MGHRA and CDR2 is YSYEKL. The CDR3 totals 15 residues. Trimming removed 1 base at V and 8 bases at J, with 12 bases between. As for time point: patch test 2, 6 weeks after DPC sensitization. This sample's treatment: therapeutic diphenylcyclopropenone sensitization with weekly scalp DPC. As the library was built, unique molecular identifiers were attached to individual cDNA molecules. TCRdb used MiXCR to reprocess the RACE reads, holding one entry per CDR3 protein. Altogether fewer than 90,000 distinct CDR3 sequences are present, around 7% being singletons, with the ten largest covering 1.3%.

The rearrangement uses TRBV4-1 and TRBJ1-6; D is uncertain. The sample in question was whole blood, obtained in connection with sensitization to the hapten diphenylcyclopropenone (DPC). This receptor was identified in a woman aged 30 to 39 with alopecia areata. Some clones in this sample may be carry-over from other donors' samples. The CDR3 DNA sequence: TGCGCCAGCAGCCAAGGGGGAGGGAGGTATTCACCCCTCCACTTT. Protein sequence: CASSQGGGRYSPLHF.